This T cell receptor (beta chain) was captured in a study of blood T cells in healthy people across ages. Germline V gene data show CDR1 as DFQATT and CDR2 as SNEGSKA (reference sequence). The CDR3 loop spans 12 amino acids. A single count supports this clonotype. The use of a sample-barcoded 5' primer and a J-beta primer mix characterized a second PCR of roughly 6 to 11 cycles. MiXCR was run by TCRdb on the 5' RACE reads, yielding one entry per CDR3 protein. The sample holds around 1,500,000 distinct CDR3 sequences, under 30% seen once. The source of this sequence is a young woman in good health. Sequences were obtained from blood. The genes are TRBV20-1 and TRBJ2-5; D might be TRBD2 (5 bases). The end of the DNA is better explained by TRBJ2-7, so the J call may be wrong. The CDR3 DNA reads as TGCAGTGCTGAGGGCCGTCCAGACGAGCAGTACTTC. The encoded protein is CSAEGRPDEQYF.